The next 32 T cell receptor beta chains were all read from a single sample in a study of cytomegalovirus exposure and HLA in healthy donors. Using immunoSEQ multiplex PCR, the repertoire was profiled, and TCRdb retains in-frame clones only, with some absent. The sample has some 130,000 clones; around 87% are singletons. Sequencing used PBMCs. The receptor set was obtained from a woman between 18 and 29 years old in good health and CMV-seropositive.

The chain carries TRBV19 and TRBJ1-1; tentatively, D is TRBD1 (5 bases). Germline values: CDR1 LNHDA, CDR2 SQIVND (reference sequence). Trimming took 3 bases from V and 0 from J, leaving 8 bases between them. The CDR3 runs 14 residues. DNA for the CDR3: TGTGCCAGTAGTATGGGGGGAATGAACACTGAAGCTTTCTTT. This sequence encodes CASSMGGMNTEAFF.

The chain employs TRBV2 and TRBJ2-7; 8 nucleotides agree with TRBD1. Per the germline V gene, CDR1 is SNHLY and CDR2 is FYNNEI. V shed 1 base, J shed 5 bases, and the junction held 10 bases outside the gene matches. The CDR3 sequence is 16 residues long. CDR3 protein: CASSEVPVGQGDEQYF. As DNA, the CDR3 is TGTGCCAGCAGTGAAGTTCCAGTAGGACAGGGTGACGAGCAGTACTTC.

The chain has TRBV28 and TRBJ2-7, with 7 bases matching TRBD1. Germline V lookup: CDR1 MDHEN, CDR2 SYDVKM. The CDR3 covers 12 residues. V lost 5 bases, J lost 6 bases, and 4 bases stayed unmatched. The chain's CDR3 is CASSPYRGEQYF. The CDR3 DNA sequence: TGTGCCAGCAGTCCTTACAGGGGCGAGCAGTACTTC.

This chain uses TRBV6-1 with TRBJ1-4, with 9 bases fitting TRBD1. This CDR3 is 16 amino acids long. The V segment lost 6 bases and the J segment 5 bases; nucleotides outside the gene matches: 10. The germline V gene has CDR1 MNHNS and CDR2 SASEGT. The CDR3 protein is CASREQGARPNEKLFF. DNA for the CDR3: TGTGCCAGCAGGGAACAGGGGGCGCGGCCAAATGAAAAACTGTTTTTT.

This chain uses TRBV4-3 with TRBJ2-5; D call uncertain. The CDR3 runs to 15 residues. The germline V gene encodes CDR1 LGHNA and CDR2 YSLEER. With 0 bases removed from V and 9 bases from J, the gap between germline ends came to 17 bases. CDR3 region: CASSQDLQVSWAQYF. The CDR3, as DNA: TGCGCCAGCAGCCAAGATCTTCAGGTGTCGTGGGCCCAGTACTTC.

The V and J genes are TRBV6-5 and TRBJ2-7; D is uncertain. Trimming removed 6 bases from V and 4 bases from J, with 10 bases in between. The CDR3 sequence is 12 residues long. Germline V lookup: CDR1 MNHEY, CDR2 SVGAGI. CDR3 in DNA: TGTGCCAGCAGCCCAAGAGGTTACGAGCAGTACTTC. Its translation is CASSPRGYEQYF.

The chain has TRBV12-5 and TRBJ2-1; D is perhaps TRBD2 (6 bases). The CDR3 consists of 15 residues. The V gene lost 3 bases and the J gene lost 4 bases, with 13 bases spanning the gap. Per germline, CDR1 LGHNT and CDR2 FRNRAP. The DNA for the CDR3 is TGTGCTAGTGGTTTAAGGAGGGGCTCGTACAATGAGCAGTTCTTC. Its translation is CASGLRRGSYNEQFF.

The chain uses TRBV30 and TRBJ1-1; 10 positions match TRBD1. The CDR3 totals 13 residues. With 3 bases clipped from V and 5 bases from J, the junction kept 3 bases outside the gene matches. CDR1 is GTSNPN, CDR2 SVGIG, per germline (reference sequence). CDR3 in amino acids: CAWRDRGRTEAFF. The CDR3 coding sequence is TGTGCCTGGAGGGACAGGGGGAGGACTGAAGCTTTCTTT.

This chain uses TRBV19 with TRBJ2-7; weak D call: TRBD1 (6 bases). Germline V gives CDR1 LNHDA, CDR2 SQIVND (reference sequence). V lost 1 base, J lost 6 bases, and 19 bases lay in between. The length of the CDR3 is 16 residues. The DNA of the CDR3 is TGTGCCAGTAGTATAGCCTCGTGGCCAGGGGTTTTCGAGCAGTACTTC. Its translation: CASSIASWPGVFEQYF.

The chain links TRBV5-1 to TRBJ2-3; 7 nucleotides align to TRBD2. Per germline, CDR1 SGHRS and CDR2 YFSETQ. The J segment lost 3 bases and the V segment lost 0 bases, leaving 4 bases of the junction unmatched. There are 15 residues in the CDR3. Written as DNA, the CDR3 is TGCGCCAGCAGCTTGGTTGGTAGCGGGACAGATACGCAGTATTTT. This codes for CASSLVGSGTDTQYF. The full variable domain, with the rest looked up from reference TRBV5-1 and TRBJ2-3, is KAGVTQTPRYLIKTRGQQVTLSCSPISGHRSVSWYQQTPGQGLQFLFEYFSETQRNKGNFPGRFSGRQFSNSRSEMNVSTLELGDSALYLCASSLVGSGTDTQYFGPGTRLTVL.

This chain uses TRBV6-1 with TRBJ1-1; D is perhaps TRBD1 (5 bases). With 5 bases removed from V and 6 bases from J, the gap between germline ends came to 16 bases. The CDR3 is made up of 14 amino acids. In germline, CDR1 is MNHNS, CDR2 SASEGT. The CDR3 spells CASSLWSGVAEAFF. In nucleotides, the CDR3 is TGTGCCAGCAGTCTTTGGTCGGGGGTCGCTGAAGCTTTCTTT.

The chain recombines TRBV5-4 with TRBJ1-1, with 10 bases identical to TRBD1. Looked up from germline, CDR1 is SGHNT and CDR2 is YYREEE (reference sequence). This CDR3 has 14 amino acids. V shed 3 bases and J 2 bases; nucleotides not matched to a gene: 1. The CDR3 loop is CASSWDRGNTEAFF. The DNA for the CDR3 is TGTGCCAGCAGCTGGGACAGGGGAAACACTGAAGCTTTCTTT.

The CDR3 sequence: CAWSVQRGPKFF. The CDR3 DNA reads as TGTGCCTGGAGTGTCCAGCGGGGCCCTAAGTTCTTC. The chain links TRBV30 to TRBJ2-1; 7 bases line up with TRBD2. CDR3 length: 12 residues. CDR1 and CDR2 from the germline V gene are GTSNPN and SVGIG (reference sequence). The trim removed 0 bases at V and 14 bases at J, leaving 7 bases unmatched.

This clone turned up a few times. The chain is built from TRBV6-5 and TRBJ1-2; TRBD1 aligns across 7 bases. V shed 5 bases, J shed 0 bases, and the junction held 3 bases outside the gene matches. The CDR3 extends over 14 amino acids. Germline V lookup: CDR1 MNHEY, CDR2 SVGAGI. CDR3 sequence (DNA): TGTGCCAGCAGTGGGACAGCTACTAACTATGGCTACACCTTC. It is translated as CASSGTATNYGYTF.

This clone appeared once. CDR3 in amino acids: CASAATGTGVTDTQYF. The CDR3 DNA reads as TGTGCCAGCGCGGCAACCGGGACAGGGGTCACAGATACGCAGTATTTT. This chain connects TRBV6-6 to TRBJ2-3; TRBD1 aligns across 10 bases. V trimming: 8 bases; J trimming: 2 bases; junction bases outside the gene matches: 10. Per the germline V gene, CDR1 is MNHNY and CDR2 is SVGAGI (reference sequence). CDR3 size: 16 residues.

CDR3 region: CASSYSTTGEEQYF. In DNA form, the CDR3 reads TGTGCCAGCAGTTACTCAACGACAGGGGAAGAGCAGTACTTC. V is TRBV6-5 and J is TRBJ2-7; TRBD1 matches at 8 bases. Germline V lookup: CDR1 MNHEY, CDR2 SVGAGI. The CDR3 spans 14 residues. The V segment lost 0 bases and the J segment 7 bases; nucleotides outside the gene matches: 5.

The chain is built from TRBV29-1 and TRBJ1-2; 7 nucleotides agree with TRBD1. The CDR3 sequence is 13 residues long. Germline trimming cut 5 bases from V and 4 bases from J; bases unmatched to any gene: 7. CDR1 and CDR2 (germline): SQVTM, ANQGSEA. CDR3 bases: TGCAGCGTTCGCGGACAGGTCACCTATGGCTACACCTTC. It codes for CSVRGQVTYGYTF. The variable domain in full, completed from reference TRBV29-1 and TRBJ1-2, reads SAVISQKPSRDICQRGTSLTIQCQVDSQVTMMFWYRQQPGQSLTLIATANQGSEATYESGFVIDKFPISRPNLTFSTLTVSNMSPEDSSIYLCSVRGQVTYGYTFGSGTRLTVV.

The chain combines TRBV6-1 with TRBJ1-2; 9 nucleotides agree with TRBD1. The V gene's germline CDR1 is MNHNS and CDR2 SASEGT. There are 15 residues in the CDR3. V was pared by 4 bases and J by 5 bases, with 8 bases of the junction left unmatched. In nucleotides, the CDR3 is TGTGCCAGCAGTGGACAAACAGGGGGCGAATATGGCTACACCTTC. Amino acids: CASSGQTGGEYGYTF.

This clone was counted only a few times. V is TRBV6-1 and J is TRBJ1-2; possibly TRBD1 for D (5 bases). From germline, CDR1 is MNHNS and CDR2 SASEGT. This CDR3 is 14 amino acids long. V lost 3 bases and J lost 2, with 10 bases in between. The CDR3 nucleotides read TGTGCCAGCAGTGAGGGGGGACCAAACTATGGCTACACCTTC. It specifies CASSEGGPNYGYTF.

This rearrangement joins TRBV27 to TRBJ1-6; D remains unclear. Looked up from germline, CDR1 is MNHEY and CDR2 is SMNVEV (reference sequence). The ends were cut back, 2 bases at V and 3 bases at J, with 11 bases in the middle. This CDR3 comprises 16 residues. CDR3 coding DNA: TGTGCCAGCAGTTTACAGACACCAAGCTATAATTCACCCCTCCACTTT. Its translation: CASSLQTPSYNSPLHF.

This clone is a singleton in its sample. The chain is built from TRBV4-2 and TRBJ1-5; 9 nucleotides line up with TRBD1. Germline assignment: CDR1 LGHNA and CDR2 YNFKEQ. The CDR3 is made up of 16 amino acids. The junction had 6 bases not matched to a gene; V was cut back by 0 bases and J by 6 bases. CDR3 sequence: CASSQDTDRGVQPQHF. The CDR3 DNA follows: TGTGCCAGCAGCCAAGATACGGACAGGGGAGTTCAGCCCCAGCATTTT.

Written as DNA, the CDR3 is TGTGCCAGCAGTTGGGGACAGGGAGACGGCAATCAGCCCCAGCATTTT. This translates into CASSWGQGDGNQPQHF. The V gene is TRBV7-9, the J gene TRBJ1-5; TRBD1 matches at 9 bases. V was pared by 6 bases and J by 2 bases, with 8 bases of the junction left unmatched. Germline-derived CDR1 and CDR2 are SEHNR and FQNEAQ (reference sequence). This CDR3 is 16 amino acids long.

This clone occurred a few times. V and J are TRBV7-9 and TRBJ1-2; D is uncertain. Germline V lookup: CDR1 SEHNR, CDR2 FQNEAQ (reference sequence). The CDR3 runs to 15 residues. V was trimmed by 2 bases and J by 0 bases, leaving 10 bases between them. The CDR3 protein is CASSLRGEANYGYTF. The CDR3 DNA follows: TGTGCCAGCAGCTTACGCGGGGAAGCTAACTATGGCTACACCTTC. Full variable domain (remainder filled in from reference TRBV7-9 and TRBJ1-2): DTGVSQNPRHKITKRGQNVTFRCDPISEHNRLYWYRQTLGQGPEFLTYFQNEAQLEKSRLLSDRFSAERPKGSFSTLEIQRTEQGDSAMYLCASSLRGEANYGYTFGSGTRLTVV.

The chain links TRBV2 to TRBJ2-7, with 11 nucleotides matching TRBD1. The CDR3 runs 13 residues. Looked up from germline, CDR1 is SNHLY and CDR2 is FYNNEI. V shed 9 bases, J shed 3 bases, and the junction held 4 bases outside the gene matches. CDR3: CASKGQGVYEQYF. The CDR3 nucleotides are TGTGCCAGTAAGGGACAGGGGGTCTACGAGCAGTACTTC.

The genes are TRBV6-5 and TRBJ2-3; D gene uncertain. The CDR3 length is 13 residues. Deletions cut 6 bases from V and 0 bases from J, with 7 bases between. Germline V gene lookup returns CDR1 MNHEY and CDR2 SVGAGI. CDR3 loop: CASSLLSTDTQYF. DNA for the CDR3: TGTGCCAGCAGCCTACTGAGCACAGATACGCAGTATTTT.

The chain is built from TRBV4-1 and TRBJ2-2; D ambiguous. The length of the CDR3 is 17 residues. Trimming left V 0 bases short and J 3 bases short, with 14 bases between. Germline V gives CDR1 MGHRA, CDR2 YSYEKL. CDR3 coding DNA: TGCGCCAGCAGCCAAGAGCCTGGGCCAGTAGACACCGGGGAGCTGTTTTTT. Its protein product is CASSQEPGPVDTGELFF.

J is TRBJ2-7 and V is TRBV5-1; 11 nucleotides align to TRBD2. The CDR3 is 16 residues long. Looked up from germline, CDR1 is SGHRS and CDR2 is YFSETQ. J lost 0 bases, V lost 4 bases, and 6 bases had no gene match. This CDR3 is CASSRTSGGVSYEQYF. The DNA of the CDR3 is TGCGCCAGCAGCCGAACTAGCGGGGGAGTCTCCTACGAGCAGTACTTC.

CDR3 in amino acids: CASSAGQGGETQYF. The CDR3 DNA follows: TGTGCCAGCAGCGCGGGACAGGGTGGGGAGACCCAGTACTTC. The rearrangement uses TRBV7-9 and TRBJ2-5; 9 nucleotides match TRBD1. CDR1 is SEHNR and CDR2 is FQNEAQ in the germline V gene (reference sequence). V gave up 5 bases and J gave up 5 bases; unmatched junction bases: 6. The CDR3 extends over 14 amino acids.

The chain combines TRBV11-3 with TRBJ2-7; a possible D gene is TRBD2 (5 bases). Trimming cost V 4 bases and J 2 bases, with 12 bases left between them. Per germline, CDR1 SGHNT and CDR2 YENEEA. There are 14 residues in the CDR3. The CDR3 nucleotides read TGTGCCAGCAGCTATCCGGGGATGGCCTACGAGCAGTACTTC. It is translated as CASSYPGMAYEQYF.

The chain couples TRBV6-5 to TRBJ1-5; 8 nucleotides agree with TRBD1. This CDR3 spans 13 amino acids. Looked up from germline, CDR1 is MNHEY and CDR2 is SVGAGI. The V gene end was trimmed by 6 bases and the J gene end by 6 bases; junction bases not matched to a gene: 4. This chain's CDR3 is CASRDREGQPQHF. The CDR3 DNA reads TGTGCCAGCAGGGACAGGGAGGGTCAGCCCCAGCATTTT.

The J gene is TRBJ2-5, the V gene TRBV18, with TRBD1 matching over 8 bases. Unmatched junction bases numbered 5, after V lost 5 bases and J lost 3 bases. The CDR3 has 14 residues. Germline loops: CDR1 KGHSH, CDR2 LQKENI. In DNA form, the CDR3 reads TGTGCCAGCTCAGACGTGACAGGGGAAGAGACCCAGTACTTC. Translation: CASSDVTGEETQYF.

The chain links TRBV7-2 to TRBJ1-3, with D maybe TRBD1 (6 bases). V was shortened by 5 bases and J by 2 bases, with 13 bases between the two germline ends. Germline loops: CDR1 SGHTA, CDR2 FQGNSA. This CDR3 region has 15 residues. The CDR3 loop reads CASSQGGGAGNTIYF. For the CDR3, the DNA is TGTGCCAGCAGCCAAGGAGGGGGGGCTGGAAACACCATATATTTT.